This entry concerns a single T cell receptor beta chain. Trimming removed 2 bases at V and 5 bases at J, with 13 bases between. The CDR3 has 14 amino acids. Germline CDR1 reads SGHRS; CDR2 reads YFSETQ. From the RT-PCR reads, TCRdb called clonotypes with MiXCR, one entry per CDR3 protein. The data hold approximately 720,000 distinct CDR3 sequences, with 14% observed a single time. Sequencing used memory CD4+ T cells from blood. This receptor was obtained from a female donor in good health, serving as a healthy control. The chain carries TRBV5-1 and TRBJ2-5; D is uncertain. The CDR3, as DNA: TGCGCCAGCAGCTTAACCCCCGGCGAGGAGACCCAGTACTTC. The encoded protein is CASSLTPGEETQYF.